This T cell receptor (beta chain) was retrieved from a study of PD-L1 blockade in urothelial cancer. Study-level background: At 3 weeks (second dose) and 6 weeks after starting treatment, blood was analyzed.

Findings and limits, study-wide: Greater 3-week expansion of tumor-associated blood clones was recorded for durable-benefit patients.

The CDR3 is 14 residues long. With 0 bases clipped from V and 13 bases from J, the junction kept 5 bases outside the gene matches. Germline lookup yields CDR1 SGDLS and CDR2 YYNGEE. Locally advanced or metastatic urothelial carcinoma was present in patients. Patients yielded 1 to 8 samples each, pretreatment and on-treatment. Data came from immunoSEQ multiplex PCR; TCRdb stores just in-frame clones and leaves some out. The profile shows 55,000 or so clones, over 75% of them singletons. A remark on this clone: Its target is unknown.

The specimen was PBMCs, collected around atezolizumab (anti-PD-L1) treatment. V gene TRBV9 combines with J gene TRBJ2-1, with 12 bases that match TRBD2. The sequence came from a man aged 35-49 years with urothelial cancer. The CDR3: CASSVDLAGGNQFF. In DNA form, the CDR3 reads TGTGCCAGCAGCGTAGACCTAGCGGGAGGGAATCAGTTCTTC.